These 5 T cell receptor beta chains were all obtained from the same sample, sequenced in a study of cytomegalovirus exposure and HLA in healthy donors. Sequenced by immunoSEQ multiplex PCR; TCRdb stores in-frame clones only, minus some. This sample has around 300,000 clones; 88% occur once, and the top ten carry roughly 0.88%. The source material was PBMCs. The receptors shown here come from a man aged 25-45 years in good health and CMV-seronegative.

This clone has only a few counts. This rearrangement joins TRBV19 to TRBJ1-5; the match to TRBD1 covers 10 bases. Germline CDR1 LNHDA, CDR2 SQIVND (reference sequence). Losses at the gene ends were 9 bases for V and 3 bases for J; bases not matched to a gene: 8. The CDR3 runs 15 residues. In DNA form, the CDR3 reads TGTGCCAGCGGTCCGGGACAGGGGTACAATCAGCCCCAGCATTTT. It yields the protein CASGPGQGYNQPQHF.

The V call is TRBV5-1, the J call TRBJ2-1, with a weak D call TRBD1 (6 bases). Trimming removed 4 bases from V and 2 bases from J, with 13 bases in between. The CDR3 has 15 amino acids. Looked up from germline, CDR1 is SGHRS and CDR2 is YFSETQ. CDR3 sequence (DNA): TGCGCCAGCAGCGGACGGACAGAGACCTACAATGAGCAGTTCTTC. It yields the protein CASSGRTETYNEQFF.

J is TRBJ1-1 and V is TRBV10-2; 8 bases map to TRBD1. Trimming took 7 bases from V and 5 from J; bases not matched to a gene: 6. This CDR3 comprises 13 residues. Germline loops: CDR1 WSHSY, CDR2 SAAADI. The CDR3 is CASTDRGRTEAFF. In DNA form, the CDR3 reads TGCGCCAGCACTGACAGGGGCAGGACTGAAGCTTTCTTT.

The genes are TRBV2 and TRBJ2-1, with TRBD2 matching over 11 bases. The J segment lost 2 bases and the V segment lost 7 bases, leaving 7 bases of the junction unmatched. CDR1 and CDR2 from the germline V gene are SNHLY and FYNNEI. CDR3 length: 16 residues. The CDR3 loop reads CASTDPSGGPYNEQFF. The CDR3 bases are TGTGCCAGCACTGACCCTAGCGGGGGGCCCTACAATGAGCAGTTCTTC.

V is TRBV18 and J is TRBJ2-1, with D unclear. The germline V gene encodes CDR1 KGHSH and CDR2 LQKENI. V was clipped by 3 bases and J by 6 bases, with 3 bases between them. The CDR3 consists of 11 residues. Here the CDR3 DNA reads TGTGCCAGCTCACCCGGCAATGAGCAGTTCTTC. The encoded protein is CASSPGNEQFF.